Listed below are T cell receptor beta chains from one sample, sequenced in a study of T cell changes during pregnancy in multiple sclerosis. Using immunoSEQ multiplex PCR, the repertoire was profiled, and TCRdb retains in-frame clones only, with some absent. Of about 98,000 clones listed, 90% to 95% were seen once; the top ten hold more than 2%. The sequencing here drew on peripheral blood, taken after pregnancy. Receptor source: a female donor in good health, enrolled as a control in a pregnancy study. CDR3s include the opening cysteine and the closing phenylalanine or tryptophan. The D gene is left open where the match is weak. Expanded clones get a size class; other rows say once, few or many, or leave the size out.

few,TRBJ1-6,TRBV7-9,-,TGTGCCAGCAGCTTAGTTGAAGGGGATTCACCCCTCCACTTT,CASSLVEGDSPLHF
once,TRBJ2-1,TRBV2,-,TGTGCCAGCAGAACTAGGACTAACCTTTACAATGAGCAGTTCTTC,CASRTRTNLYNEQFF
-,TRBJ2-7,TRBV11-1,TRBD2,TGTGCCAGCAGCACGACTAGCGGGAGATACGAGCAGTACTTC,CASSTTSGRYEQYF
-,TRBJ2-5,TRBV28,TRBD2,TGTGCCAGCAGTTTACGCGGGGGGAGTGGGACCCAGTACTTC,CASSLRGGSGTQYF
-,TRBJ2-2,TRBV28,-,TGTGCCAGCAGTTTGCCTAGCGAGAACACCGGGGAGCTGTTTTTT,CASSLPSENTGELFF
-,TRBJ2-1,TRBV5-6,TRBD1,TGTGCCAGCATCTCGACCGGGACAGGGGGCGATGAGCAGTTCTTC,CASISTGTGGDEQFF
few,TRBJ1-2,TRBV7-9,-,TGTGCCAGCAGCCAAACAGGGAGCTATGGCTACACCTTC,CASSQTGSYGYTF
few,TRBJ1-2,TRBV2,-,TGTGCCACCACCGACAGAATCGGCGGCTACACCTTC,CATTDRIGGYTF
-,TRBJ2-7,TRBV4-1,-,TGCGCCAGCAGCCAAGGGCCCAGGGACGAGCAGTACTTC,CASSQGPRDEQYF
once,TRBJ2-1,TRBV19,-,TGTGCCAGTAGTAGCGGCAGGGTGAATGAGCAGTTCTTC,CASSSGRVNEQFF
-,TRBJ2-7,TRBV6-1,TRBD2,TGTGCCAGCATTCGGTCGGGAGGCACCTACGAGCAGTACTTC,CASIRSGGTYEQYF
-,TRBJ2-3,TRBV5-1,-,TGCGCCAGCAGCTTCCGGCCCGCACAGGCGAACACAGATACGCAGTATTTT,CASSFRPAQANTDTQYF
once,TRBJ1-1,TRBV21-1,-,TGTGCCAGCAGCATACAGGGGGAGGTAGGTGGGTTTTCTGAAGCTTTCTTT,CASSIQGEVGGFSEAFF
-,TRBJ2-7,TRBV5-8,TRBD2,TGTGCCAGTTTGACGAAGCGGGGGGGAAGCTTC,CASLTKRGGSF
-,TRBJ1-1,TRBV7-2,TRBD1,TGTGCCAGCAGCTTACCAGGGACAGCAGCTTTCTTT,CASSLPGTAAFF
-,TRBJ1-6,TRBV5-6,TRBD1,TGTGCCAGCAGGGGGGACAGGGGTAGAGCACCCCTCCACTTT,CASRGDRGRAPLHF
once,TRBJ1-2,TRBV30,-,TGTGCCTGGAGTGGATCGAATCGGGGGTCCTATGGCTACACCTTC,CAWSGSNRGSYGYTF
once,TRBJ2-3,TRBV5-1,TRBD2,TGCGCCAGCAGCTTGGAGGCTAGCGGGGGGGCAAGGGCGCAGTATTTT,CASSLEASGGARAQYF
-,TRBJ2-7,TRBV5-6,TRBD1,TGTGCCAGCGCCCGGGACAGGGGCTACGAGCAGTACTTC,CASARDRGYEQYF
-,TRBJ1-5,TRBV21-1,-,TGTGCCAGCAGCAAATCGCTGTCGAGTCATCAGCCCCAGCATTTT,CASSKSLSSHQPQHF
-,TRBJ2-2,TRBV27,-,TGTGCCAGCACTACTAGTTACACCGGGGAGCTGTTTTTT,CASTTSYTGELFF
-,TRBJ2-7,TRBV18,TRBD1,TGTGCCAGCTCACCACCCGACAGGGGGGACGAGCAGTACTTC,CASSPPDRGDEQYF
-,TRBJ2-3,TRBV6-4,-,TGTGCCACCTCGGGCCCGGGAGAGGCAGATACGCAGTATTTT,CATSGPGEADTQYF
-,TRBJ1-2,TRBV18,TRBD1,TGTGCCAGCTCAGGGCGGACAGGAGCTCACTATGGCTACACCTTC,CASSGRTGAHYGYTF
-,TRBJ1-6,TRBV6-1,TRBD1,TGTGCCAGCACCCCGGGACAGGGGGAGAGTTCACCCCTCCACTTT,CASTPGQGESSPLHF
-,TRBJ1-2,TRBV29-1,TRBD1,TGCAGCGGGACAGGGATGGGTGGCTACACCTTC,CSGTGMGGYTF
-,TRBJ1-4,TRBV27,-,TGTGCCAGCAGTTGGCAGGGGAGTAATGAAAAACTGTTTTTT,CASSWQGSNEKLFF
-,TRBJ2-4,TRBV7-9,TRBD1,TGTGCCAGCAGCTTATGGGACAGAGGCACAGCCAAAAACATTCAGTACTTC,CASSLWDRGTAKNIQYF
-,TRBJ1-1,TRBV27,-,TGTGCCAGCAGTTACACAGGGCCCACTGAAGCTTTCTTT,CASSYTGPTEAFF
-,TRBJ1-4,TRBV16,TRBD1,TGTGCCAGCCAGGACAGGGGCGCAAGGGCGAATGAAAAACTGTTTTTT,CASQDRGARANEKLFF
once,TRBJ2-1,TRBV6-1,-,TGTGCCAGCAGTGAATTGGGAGTTAAGCAGTTCTTC,CASSELGVKQFF
-,TRBJ1-1,TRBV5-4,TRBD1,TGTGCCAGCAGCTTGGGCCCCAGACAGGGGGCAGGGACTGAAGCTTTCTTT,CASSLGPRQGAGTEAFF
-,TRBJ1-2,TRBV7-8,-,TGTGCCAGCAGCCCCCGCAGGACTCTTAACTATGGCTACACCTTC,CASSPRRTLNYGYTF
-,TRBJ2-7,TRBV27,-,TGTGCCAGCAGTTTCGTGTTGACAGCCTCCTACGAGCAGTACTTC,CASSFVLTASYEQYF
once,TRBJ2-2,TRBV2,-,TGTGCCAGCGGCTTGGGCTCCCAGAACACCGGGGAGCTGTTTTTT,CASGLGSQNTGELFF
once,TRBJ2-5,TRBV10-3,TRBD1,TGTGCCATCAACGACAGGGGAGGAGAGACCCAGTACTTC,CAINDRGGETQYF
-,TRBJ1-1,TRBV19,-,TGTGCCAGTAGGGCAACCGGCAGGATAACGAACACTGAAGCTTTCTTT,CASRATGRITNTEAFF
-,TRBJ2-1,TRBV19,-,TGTGCCAGTAGTATACTCCCGACAGGCTACAATGAGCAGTTCTTC,CASSILPTGYNEQFF
-,TRBJ1-1,TRBV7-9,-,TGTGCCAGCAGCTTAGGGGTCGGGGGGGGAGACTTCTTT,CASSLGVGGGDFF
-,TRBJ2-7,TRBV5-6,-,TGTGCCAGCAGCTTGTTTATCTCCTACGAGCAGTACTTC,CASSLFISYEQYF
-,TRBJ1-1,TRBV2,-,TGTGCCAGCAACTTTATGGGACTAATGAACACTGAAGCTTTCTTT,CASNFMGLMNTEAFF
-,TRBJ2-3,TRBV5-1,-,TGCGCCAGCAGCTTGGCCGAGCCCAGCACAGATACGCAGTATTTT,CASSLAEPSTDTQYF
-,TRBJ2-2,TRBV5-1,-,TGCGCCAGCGCAGCGGGGAACACCGGGGAGCTGTTTTTT,CASAAGNTGELFF
once,TRBJ2-2,TRBV6-1,-,TGTGCCAGCAGCACAACAGGCAACACCGGGGAGCTGTTTTTT,CASSTTGNTGELFF
once,TRBJ1-5,TRBV5-6,-,TGTGCCAGCAGCCTGGGTGGAGGGCGAGGCAATCAGCCCCAGCATTTT,CASSLGGGRGNQPQHF
once,TRBJ2-5,TRBV21-1,-,TGTGCCAGCAGCAAAGGACTAGCGGAAGAGACCCAGTACTTC,CASSKGLAEETQYF
-,TRBJ1-1,TRBV7-9,-,TGTGCCAGCAGCTCCCCTACAGGGATGAACACTGAAGCTTTCTTT,CASSSPTGMNTEAFF
-,TRBJ2-3,TRBV6-5,-,TGTGCCAGCAGTCCATACAGGTGGGGCACAGATACGCAGTATTTT,CASSPYRWGTDTQYF
-,TRBJ2-3,TRBV7-3,TRBD1,TGTGCCAGCAGCCAACAGGGGTGGTCAGATACGCAGTATTTT,CASSQQGWSDTQYF